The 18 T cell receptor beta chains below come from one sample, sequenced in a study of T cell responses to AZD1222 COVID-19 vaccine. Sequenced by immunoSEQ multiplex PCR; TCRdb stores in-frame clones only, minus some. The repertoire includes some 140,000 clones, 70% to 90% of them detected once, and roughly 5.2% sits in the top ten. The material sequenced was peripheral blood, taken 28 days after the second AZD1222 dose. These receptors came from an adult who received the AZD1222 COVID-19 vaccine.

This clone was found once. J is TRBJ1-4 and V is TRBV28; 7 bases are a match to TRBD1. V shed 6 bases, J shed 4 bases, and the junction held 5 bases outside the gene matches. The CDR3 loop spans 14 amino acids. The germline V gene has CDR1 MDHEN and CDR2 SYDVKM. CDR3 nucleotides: TGTGCCAGCAGCTCCGGGACAGTTAATGAAAAACTGTTTTTT. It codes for CASSSGTVNEKLFF.

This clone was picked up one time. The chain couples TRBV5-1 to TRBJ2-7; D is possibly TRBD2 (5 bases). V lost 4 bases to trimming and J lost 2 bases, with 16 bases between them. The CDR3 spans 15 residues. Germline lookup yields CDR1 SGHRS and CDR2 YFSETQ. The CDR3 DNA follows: TGCGCCAGCAGCCAGGAGGTGGGAGAGCCCTACGAGCAGTACTTC. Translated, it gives CASSQEVGEPYEQYF.

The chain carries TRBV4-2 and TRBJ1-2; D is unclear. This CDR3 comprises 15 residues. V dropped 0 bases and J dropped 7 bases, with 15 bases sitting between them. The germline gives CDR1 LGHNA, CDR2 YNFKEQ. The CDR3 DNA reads TGTGCCAGCAGCCAAGAGGAACAGCCCGCTCCTGGCTACACCTTC. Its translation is CASSQEEQPAPGYTF.

The CDR3 protein is CASRTDWEAEAFF. In nucleotides, the CDR3 is TGTGCCAGCAGAACAGACTGGGAAGCTGAAGCTTTCTTT. The chain carries TRBV6-5 and TRBJ1-1, with no clear D. Trimming removed 6 bases from V and 6 bases from J, with 14 bases in between. The CDR3 has 13 amino acids. Germline V CDR1 and CDR2: MNHEY, SVGAGI.

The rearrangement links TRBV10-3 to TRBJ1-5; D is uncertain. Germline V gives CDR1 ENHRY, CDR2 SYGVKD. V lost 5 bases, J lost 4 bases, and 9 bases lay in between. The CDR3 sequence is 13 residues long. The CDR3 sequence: CAISPDGNQPQHF. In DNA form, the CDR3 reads TGTGCCATCAGTCCGGACGGTAATCAGCCCCAGCATTTT.

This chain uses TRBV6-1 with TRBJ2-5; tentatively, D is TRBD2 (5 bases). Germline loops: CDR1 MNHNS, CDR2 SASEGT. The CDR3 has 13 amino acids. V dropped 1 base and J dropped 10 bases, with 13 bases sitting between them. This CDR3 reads CASSEEAPRDQYF. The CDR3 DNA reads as TGTGCCAGCAGTGAAGAGGCCCCACGGGACCAGTACTTC.

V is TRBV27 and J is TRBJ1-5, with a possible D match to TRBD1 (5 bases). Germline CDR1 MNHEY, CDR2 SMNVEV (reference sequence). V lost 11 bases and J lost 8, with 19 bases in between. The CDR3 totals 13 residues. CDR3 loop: CAAGRGFVEPQHF. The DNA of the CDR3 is TGTGCCGCGGGGAGGGGTTTTGTAGAGCCCCAGCATTTT.

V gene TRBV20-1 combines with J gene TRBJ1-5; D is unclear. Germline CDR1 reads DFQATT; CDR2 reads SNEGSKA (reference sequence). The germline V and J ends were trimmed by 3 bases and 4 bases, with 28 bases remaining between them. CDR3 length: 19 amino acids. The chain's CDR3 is CSASDPSGALIIANQPQHF. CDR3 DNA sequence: TGCAGTGCTAGTGACCCCTCGGGAGCCCTGATCATAGCAAATCAGCCCCAGCATTTT.

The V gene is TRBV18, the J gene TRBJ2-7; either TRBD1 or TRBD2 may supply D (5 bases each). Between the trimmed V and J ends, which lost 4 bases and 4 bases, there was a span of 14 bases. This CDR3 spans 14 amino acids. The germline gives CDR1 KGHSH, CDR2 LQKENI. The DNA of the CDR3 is TGTGCCAGCTCACTGGGACCGAGGACTTACGAGCAGTACTTC. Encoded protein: CASSLGPRTYEQYF.

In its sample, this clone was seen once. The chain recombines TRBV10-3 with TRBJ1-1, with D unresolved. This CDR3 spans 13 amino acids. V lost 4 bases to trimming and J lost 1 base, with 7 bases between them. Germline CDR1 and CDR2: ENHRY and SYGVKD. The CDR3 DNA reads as TGTGCCATCAGTGTGGATGGGAACACTGAAGCTTTCTTT. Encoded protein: CAISVDGNTEAFF.

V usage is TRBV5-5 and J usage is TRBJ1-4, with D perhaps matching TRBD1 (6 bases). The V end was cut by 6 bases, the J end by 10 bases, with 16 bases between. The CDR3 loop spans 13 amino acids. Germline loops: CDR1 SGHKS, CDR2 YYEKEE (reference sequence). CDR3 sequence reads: CASTDSVGAKLFF. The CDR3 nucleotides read TGTGCCAGCACGGACTCAGTGGGGGCAAAACTGTTTTTT.

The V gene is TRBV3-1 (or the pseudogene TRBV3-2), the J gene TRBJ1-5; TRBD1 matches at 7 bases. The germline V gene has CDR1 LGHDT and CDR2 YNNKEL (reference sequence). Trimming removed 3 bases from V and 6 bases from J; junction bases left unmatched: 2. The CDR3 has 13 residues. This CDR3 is CASSQAGGQPQHF. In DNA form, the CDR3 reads TGTGCCAGCAGCCAGGCAGGGGGTCAGCCCCAGCATTTT.

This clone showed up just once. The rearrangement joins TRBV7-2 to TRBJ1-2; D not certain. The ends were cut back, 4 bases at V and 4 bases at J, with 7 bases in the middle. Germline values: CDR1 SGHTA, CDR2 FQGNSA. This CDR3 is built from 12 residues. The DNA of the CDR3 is TGTGCCAGCAGCTACCGGGGCTATGGCTACACCTTC. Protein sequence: CASSYRGYGYTF.

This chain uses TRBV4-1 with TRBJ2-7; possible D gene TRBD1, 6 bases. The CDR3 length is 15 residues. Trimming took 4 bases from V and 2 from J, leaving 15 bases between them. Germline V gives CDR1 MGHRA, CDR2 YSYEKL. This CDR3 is CASSPTAGVPYEQYF. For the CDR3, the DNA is TGCGCCAGCAGCCCAACAGCAGGGGTCCCCTACGAGCAGTACTTC.

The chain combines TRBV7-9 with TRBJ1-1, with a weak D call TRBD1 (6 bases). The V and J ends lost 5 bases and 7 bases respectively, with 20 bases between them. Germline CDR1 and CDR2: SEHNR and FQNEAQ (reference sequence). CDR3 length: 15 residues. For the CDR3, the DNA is TGTGCCAGCAGCCCCCAAGTAGGGGGAAGAAATGAAGCTTTCTTT. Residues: CASSPQVGGRNEAFF.

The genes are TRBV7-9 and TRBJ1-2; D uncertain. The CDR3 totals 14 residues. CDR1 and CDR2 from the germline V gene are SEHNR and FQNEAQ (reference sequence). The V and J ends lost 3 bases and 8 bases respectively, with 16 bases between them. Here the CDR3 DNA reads TGTGCCAGCAGCTTTACGATGTCAGACATGGGCTACACCTTC. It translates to CASSFTMSDMGYTF.

The CDR3 bases are TGTGCCAGCAAGGTCGCTGGGGCCAACGTCCTGACTTTC. This translates into CASKVAGANVLTF. V gene TRBV6-5 combines with J gene TRBJ2-6; the D is unclear. This CDR3 region has 13 residues. V lost 7 bases, J lost 2 bases, and 6 bases lay in between. The germline V gene has CDR1 MNHEY and CDR2 SVGAGI.

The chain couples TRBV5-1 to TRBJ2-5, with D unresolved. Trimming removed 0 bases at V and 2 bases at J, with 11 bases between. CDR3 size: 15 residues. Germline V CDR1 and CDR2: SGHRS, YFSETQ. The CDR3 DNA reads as TGCGCCAGCAGCTTGGGGTATAGCCAACAAGAGACCCAGTACTTC. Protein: CASSLGYSQQETQYF.